The clone carrying this T cell receptor beta chain was counted at least ten times. These data are taken from a study of neurological immune-mediated disorders. The overall study: Relapsing-remitting patients made up about 90% of the 34 multiple sclerosis patients, and secondary progressive patients made up 3.

The V end lost 2 bases, the J end lost 4 bases, and 6 bases lay between the germline ends. Germline V CDR1 and CDR2: MNHEY, SVGAGI. The CDR3 consists of 14 residues. The unsorted libraries originated from 2 million PBMCs kept at -80 C. 5'RACE generated cDNA with 10-nucleotide random UMIs. TCRdb redid the calling of the 5' RACE reads with MiXCR, one entry per CDR3 protein. The profile shows around 130,000 distinct CDR3 sequences, about 3.4% of them singletons. This sequence joins TRBV6-5 and TRBJ2-6; D is undetermined. The source of this sequence is a young woman with multiple sclerosis. The sample consisted of PBMCs. The CDR3 DNA reads as TGTGCCAGCAGTTACGGGAAGGGGGCCAACGTCCTGACTTTC. Protein product: CASSYGKGANVLTF.